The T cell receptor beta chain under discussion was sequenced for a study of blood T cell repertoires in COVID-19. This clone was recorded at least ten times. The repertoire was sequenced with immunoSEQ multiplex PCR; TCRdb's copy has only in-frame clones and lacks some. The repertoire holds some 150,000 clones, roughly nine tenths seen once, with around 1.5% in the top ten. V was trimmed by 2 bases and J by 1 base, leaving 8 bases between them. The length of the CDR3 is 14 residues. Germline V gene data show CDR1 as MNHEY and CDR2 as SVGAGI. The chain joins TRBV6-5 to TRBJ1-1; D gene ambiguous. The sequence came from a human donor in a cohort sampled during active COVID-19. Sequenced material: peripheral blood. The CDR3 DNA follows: TGTGCCAGCAGTTACCCAGGCCAGAACACTGAAGCTTTCTTT. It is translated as CASSYPGQNTEAFF.